These T cell receptor beta chains were read from a single sample in a study of shared clonotypes between healthy human individuals. Some clones are missing from TCRdb's copy, which holds only in-frame ones; the method was immunoSEQ multiplex PCR. This sample carries roughly 660,000 clones, less than 95% of them seen once, and the ten largest clones take 34%. The sequencing sample was made of memory CD8+ T cells from PBMCs. Source of these receptors: a man younger than 30 in good health. Some clones in this sample may be carry-over from other donors' samples. Each CDR3 is given with its conserved first and last residue. Each record gives: D gene, clone size, J gene, V gene, CDR3 protein, CDR3 DNA. A D gene is named only where the DNA matches it firmly. A clone size is listed for some rows: how often the clone was seen (once, few, many), or a class if it is expanded.

TRBD1	NA	TRBJ2-7	TRBV30	CAWSPGTGSEQYF	TGTGCCTGGAGTCCCGGGACAGGGTCCGAGCAGTACTTC
TRBD1	NA	TRBJ1-5	TRBV19	CAAGTGGWNQPQHF	TGTGCCGCCGGGACAGGGGGCTGGAATCAGCCCCAGCATTTT
NA	NA	TRBJ2-7	TRBV4-3	CASSPRWLIDPYEQYF	TGCGCCAGCAGCCCAAGATGGCTAATTGACCCCTACGAGCAGTACTTC
NA	NA	TRBJ2-1	TRBV27	CASSPRGAREIYNEQFF	TGTGCCAGCAGTCCGAGGGGGGCGCGGGAGATCTACAATGAGCAGTTCTTC
NA	NA	TRBJ1-2	TRBV29-1	CSAEDRLQGGYTF	TGCAGCGCCGAGGACAGACTACAAGGGGGCTACACCTTC
NA	NA	TRBJ2-7	TRBV4-3	CASSQVADLSYEQYF	TGCGCCAGCAGCCAAGTAGCAGACCTATCCTACGAGCAGTACTTC
TRBD2	NA	TRBJ2-2	TRBV5-1	CASSGGLRTSGNTGELFF	TGCGCCAGCAGCGGGGGACTCCGGACTAGCGGCAACACCGGGGAGCTGTTTTTT
NA	few	TRBJ1-2	TRBV19	CASSPTPEAVNYGYTF	TGTGCCAGTAGCCCAACCCCGGAAGCTGTTAACTATGGCTACACCTTC
NA	NA	TRBJ2-7	TRBV10-3	CAISEGSGDGEQYF	TGTGCCATCAGTGAGGGGTCAGGGGATGGCGAGCAGTACTTC
NA	once	TRBJ2-1	TRBV10-2	CASNTGTLYNEQFF	TGCGCCAGCAACACCGGGACACTATACAATGAGCAGTTCTTC
TRBD2	NA	TRBJ2-7	TRBV25-1	CASGPGGAEQYF	TGTGCCAGCGGGCCCGGGGGGGCCGAGCAGTACTTC
NA	NA	TRBJ1-5	TRBV5-4	CASSLGAGWPQHF	TGTGCCAGCAGCTTGGGGGCCGGTTGGCCCCAGCATTTT
NA	NA	TRBJ2-2	TRBV5-1	CASAPGPFNTGELFF	TGCGCCAGCGCACCCGGCCCCTTTAACACCGGGGAGCTGTTTTTT
TRBD2	NA	TRBJ2-7	TRBV7-8	CASSLAPGLASYEQYF	TGTGCCAGCAGCTTAGCCCCGGGACTAGCTTCCTACGAGCAGTACTTC
NA	NA	TRBJ1-2	TRBV10-3	CAISESQGWDGYTF	TGTGCCATCAGTGAGTCGCAGGGTTGGGATGGCTACACCTTC
TRBD1	NA	TRBJ2-7	TRBV5-6	CASSPAVWGTAAYEQYF	TGTGCCAGCAGCCCCGCGGTTTGGGGGACAGCCGCCTACGAGCAGTACTTC
NA	many	TRBJ1-1	TRBV5-4	CASRVGGDTEAFF	TGTGCCAGCAGAGTCGGAGGGGACACTGAAGCTTTCTTT
TRBD2	NA	TRBJ2-1	TRBV13	CASSLGGTPETSGRNRNEQFF	TGTGCCAGCAGCTTAGGAGGGACACCAGAGACTAGCGGGAGGAATCGGAATGAGCAGTTCTTC
NA	NA	TRBJ1-4	TRBV27	CASSLVGIQAGEYSTNEKLFF	TGTGCCAGCAGTTTAGTGGGGATACAGGCGGGAGAGTATTCGACTAATGAAAAACTGTTTTTT
NA	NA	TRBJ2-3	TRBV28	CASSYARGTDTQYF	TGTGCCAGCAGTTATGCCAGGGGCACAGATACGCAGTATTTT
NA	NA	TRBJ1-1	TRBV28	CASSRPGGDTEAFF	TGTGCCAGCAGTCGCCCCGGGGGGGACACTGAAGCTTTCTTT
NA	many	TRBJ2-6	TRBV9	CASSVNRIGANVLTF	TGTGCCAGCAGCGTAAACCGTATCGGGGCCAACGTCCTGACTTTC
NA	NA	TRBJ2-7	TRBV5-4	CASSWGVGEQYF	TGTGCCAGCAGCTGGGGGGTTGGCGAGCAGTACTTC
NA	NA	TRBJ2-7	TRBV27	CASSPGLRNSYEQYF	TGTGCCAGCAGCCCAGGTTTGCGGAACTCCTACGAGCAGTACTTC
TRBD1	once	TRBJ1-2	TRBV27	CASSQRTGAPYGYTF	TGTGCCAGCAGTCAAAGGACAGGGGCTCCCTATGGCTACACCTTC
NA	once	TRBJ2-2	TRBV27	CASSLFPSRGEYTGELFF	TGTGCCAGCAGTTTATTCCCTAGCCGAGGGGAGTACACCGGGGAGCTGTTTTTT
NA	NA	TRBJ1-5	TRBV27	CASSFSFAGQRINQPQHF	TGTGCCAGCAGCTTCTCATTCGCGGGCCAACGTATTAATCAGCCCCAGCATTTT
NA	once	TRBJ2-5	TRBV5-6	CASSPTGPETQYF	TGTGCCAGCAGCCCGACAGGCCCAGAGACCCAGTACTTC
TRBD2	NA	TRBJ2-7	TRBV7-6	CASSRSVGGLAPDEQYF	TGTGCCAGCAGCCGTAGCGTAGGAGGACTAGCCCCTGACGAGCAGTACTTC
TRBD1	NA	TRBJ2-7	TRBV5-1	CASSPGTGRPEQYF	TGCGCCAGCAGCCCGGGGACAGGGAGGCCCGAGCAGTACTTC
NA	NA	TRBJ1-1	TRBV7-9	CASSQLVLSRMNTEAFF	TGTGCCAGCAGCCAACTGGTTCTCTCCCGGATGAACACTGAAGCTTTCTTT
TRBD2	NA	TRBJ2-1	TRBV4-3	CASSQVSGSLYNEQFF	TGCGCCAGCAGCCAAGTTAGCGGGAGTCTCTACAATGAGCAGTTCTTC
NA	NA	TRBJ2-7	TRBV27	CASSLTRSYEQYF	TGTGCCAGCTCCTTGACAAGATCCTACGAGCAGTACTTC
TRBD1	few	TRBJ2-7	TRBV5-6	CASSLQGGEQYF	TGTGCCAGCAGCTTACAGGGGGGCGAGCAGTACTTC
TRBD1	NA	TRBJ2-7	TRBV7-6	CASSLGYGTGDYEQYF	TGTGCCAGCAGCTTGGGCTACGGGACAGGGGACTACGAGCAGTACTTC
NA	NA	TRBJ2-4	TRBV7-8	CASSPFVVGKNIQYF	TGTGCCAGCAGCCCCTTTGTGGTGGGCAAAAACATTCAGTACTTC
NA	NA	TRBJ2-2	TRBV6-5	CASSQDLSDAGELFF	TGTGCCAGCAGTCAGGACTTATCGGACGCCGGGGAGCTGTTTTTT
TRBD1	NA	TRBJ1-5	TRBV15	CATREQGGQPQHF	TGTGCCACCAGGGAACAGGGGGGACAGCCCCAGCATTTT
NA	NA	TRBJ1-2	TRBV30	CAWAEILGDGYTF	TGTGCCTGGGCCGAAATCTTAGGGGATGGCTACACCTTC
NA	NA	TRBJ1-2	TRBV9	CASSPPTLYGYTF	TGTGCCAGCAGCCCACCGACCCTCTATGGCTACACCTTC